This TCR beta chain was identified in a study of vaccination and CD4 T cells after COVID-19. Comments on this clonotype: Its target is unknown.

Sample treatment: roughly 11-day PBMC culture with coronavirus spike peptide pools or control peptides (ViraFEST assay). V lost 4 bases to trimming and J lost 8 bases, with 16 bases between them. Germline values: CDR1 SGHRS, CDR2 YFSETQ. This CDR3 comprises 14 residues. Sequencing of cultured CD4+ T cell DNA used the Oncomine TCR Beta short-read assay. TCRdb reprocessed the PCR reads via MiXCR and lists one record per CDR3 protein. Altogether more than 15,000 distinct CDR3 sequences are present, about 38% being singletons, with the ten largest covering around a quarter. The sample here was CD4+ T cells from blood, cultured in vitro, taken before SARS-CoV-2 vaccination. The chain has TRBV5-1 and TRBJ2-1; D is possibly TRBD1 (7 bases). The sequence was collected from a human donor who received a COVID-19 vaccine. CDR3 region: CASSEQGGRYEQFF. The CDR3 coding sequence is TGCGCCAGCAGCGAGCAGGGGGGCCGTTATGAGCAGTTCTTC.